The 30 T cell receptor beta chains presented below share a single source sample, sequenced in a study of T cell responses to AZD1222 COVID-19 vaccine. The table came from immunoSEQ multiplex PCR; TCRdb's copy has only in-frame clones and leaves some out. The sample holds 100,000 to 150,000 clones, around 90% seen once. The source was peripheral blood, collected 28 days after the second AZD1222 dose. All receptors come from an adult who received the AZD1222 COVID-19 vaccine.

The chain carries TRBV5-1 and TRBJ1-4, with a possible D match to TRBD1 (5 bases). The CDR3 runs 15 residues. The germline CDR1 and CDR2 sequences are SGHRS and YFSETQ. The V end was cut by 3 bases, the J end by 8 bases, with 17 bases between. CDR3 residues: CASSSRGGDEEKLFF. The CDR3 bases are TGCGCCAGCAGCTCCCGTGGGGGGGACGAAGAAAAACTGTTTTTT.

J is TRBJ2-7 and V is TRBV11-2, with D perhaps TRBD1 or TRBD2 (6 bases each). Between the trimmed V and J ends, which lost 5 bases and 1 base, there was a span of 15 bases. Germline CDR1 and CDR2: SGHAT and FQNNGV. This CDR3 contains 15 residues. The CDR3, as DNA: TGTGCCAGCAGCAAGGCCCTAGGGGGGTCCTACGAGCAGTACTTC. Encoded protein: CASSKALGGSYEQYF. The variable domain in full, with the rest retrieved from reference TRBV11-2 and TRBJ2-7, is EAGVAQSPRYKIIEKRQSVAFWCNPISGHATLYWYQQILGQGPKLLIQFQNNGVVDDSQLPKDRFSAERLKGVDSTLKIQPAKLEDSAVYLCASSKALGGSYEQYFGPGTRLTVT.

Written as DNA, the CDR3 is TGCGCCAGCAGCTTGGGGGTCGGACAGTCCTACAATGAGCAGTTCTTC. It yields the protein CASSLGVGQSYNEQFF. This sequence joins TRBV5-1 and TRBJ2-1; D is possibly TRBD1 (6 bases). CDR1 is SGHRS, CDR2 YFSETQ, per germline. The CDR3 length is 16 residues. V dropped 0 bases and J dropped 1 base, with 11 bases sitting between them.

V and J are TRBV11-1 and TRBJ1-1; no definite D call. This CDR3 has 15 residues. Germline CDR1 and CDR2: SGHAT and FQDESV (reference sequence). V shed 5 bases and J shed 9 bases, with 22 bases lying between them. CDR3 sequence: CASSQSQLATLKAFF. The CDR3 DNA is TGTGCCAGCAGCCAAAGCCAGTTGGCGACGTTAAAAGCTTTCTTT.

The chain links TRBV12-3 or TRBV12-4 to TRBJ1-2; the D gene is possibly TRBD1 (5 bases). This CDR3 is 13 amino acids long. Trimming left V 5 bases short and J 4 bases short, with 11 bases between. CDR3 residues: CASSLSGLYGYTF. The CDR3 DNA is TGTGCCAGCAGTCTCTCGGGGCTCTATGGCTACACCTTC.

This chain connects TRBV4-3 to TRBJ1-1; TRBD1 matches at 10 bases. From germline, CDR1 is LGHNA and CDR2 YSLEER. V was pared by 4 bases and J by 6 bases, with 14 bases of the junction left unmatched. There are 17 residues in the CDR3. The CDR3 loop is CASSRRDRGSGIAEAFF. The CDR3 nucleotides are TGCGCCAGCAGCCGCCGGGACAGGGGATCGGGTATTGCTGAAGCTTTCTTT.

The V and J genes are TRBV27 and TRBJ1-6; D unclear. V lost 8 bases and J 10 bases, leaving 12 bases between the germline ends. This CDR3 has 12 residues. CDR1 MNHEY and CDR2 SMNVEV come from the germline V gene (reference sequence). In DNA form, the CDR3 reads TGTGCCAGCTCGACTGCCGAATCACCCCTCCACTTT. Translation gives CASSTAESPLHF.

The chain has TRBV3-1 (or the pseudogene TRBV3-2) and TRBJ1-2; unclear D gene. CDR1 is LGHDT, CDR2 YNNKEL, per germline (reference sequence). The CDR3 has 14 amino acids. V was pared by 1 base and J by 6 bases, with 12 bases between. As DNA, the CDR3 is TGTGCCAGCAGCCAAGGTCGGGGTACCCATGGCTACACCTTC. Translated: CASSQGRGTHGYTF.

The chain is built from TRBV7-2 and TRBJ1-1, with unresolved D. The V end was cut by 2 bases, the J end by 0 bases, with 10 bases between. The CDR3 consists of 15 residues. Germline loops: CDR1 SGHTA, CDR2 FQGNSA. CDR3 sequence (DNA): TGTGCCAGCAGCTTACGCCGGACCATGAACACTGAAGCTTTCTTT. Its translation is CASSLRRTMNTEAFF.

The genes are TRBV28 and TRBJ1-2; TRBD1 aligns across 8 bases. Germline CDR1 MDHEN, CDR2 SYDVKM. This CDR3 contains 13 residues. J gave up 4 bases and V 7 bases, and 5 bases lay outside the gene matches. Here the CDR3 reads CASNPGGVYGYTF. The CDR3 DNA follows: TGTGCCAGCAATCCAGGGGGCGTCTATGGCTACACCTTC.

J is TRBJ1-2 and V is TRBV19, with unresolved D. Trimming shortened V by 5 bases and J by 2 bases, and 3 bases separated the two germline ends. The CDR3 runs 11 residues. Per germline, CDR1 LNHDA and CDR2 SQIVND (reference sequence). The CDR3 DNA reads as TGTGCCAGTAGTCACAACTATGGCTACACCTTC. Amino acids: CASSHNYGYTF.

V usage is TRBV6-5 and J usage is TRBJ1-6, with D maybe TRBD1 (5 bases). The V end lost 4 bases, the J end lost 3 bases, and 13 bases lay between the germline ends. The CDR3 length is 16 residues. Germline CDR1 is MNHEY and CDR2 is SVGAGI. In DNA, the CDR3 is TGTGCCAGCAGTTTGGGGCCGGCCCTCTATAATTCACCCCTCCACTTT. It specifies CASSLGPALYNSPLHF.

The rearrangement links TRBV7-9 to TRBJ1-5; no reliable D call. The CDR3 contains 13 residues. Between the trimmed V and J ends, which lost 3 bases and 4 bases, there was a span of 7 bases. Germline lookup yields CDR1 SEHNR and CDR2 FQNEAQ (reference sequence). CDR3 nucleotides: TGTGCCAGCAGCTTTCGCGAGAATCAGCCCCAGCATTTT. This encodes CASSFRENQPQHF. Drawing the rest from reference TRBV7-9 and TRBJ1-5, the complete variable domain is DTGVSQNPRHKITKRGQNVTFRCDPISEHNRLYWYRQTLGQGPEFLTYFQNEAQLEKSRLLSDRFSAERPKGSFSTLEIQRTEQGDSAMYLCASSFRENQPQHFGDGTRLSIL.

The CDR3 reads CASSLPGHLTDTQYF. CDR3 nucleotide sequence: TGTGCCAGCAGCCTCCCGGGACACCTCACAGATACGCAGTATTTT. J is TRBJ2-3 and V is TRBV3-1 (or the pseudogene TRBV3-2); possible D gene TRBD1, 6 bases. Germline V gives CDR1 LGHDT, CDR2 YNNKEL (reference sequence). Trimming removed 4 bases at V and 2 bases at J, with 13 bases between. The CDR3 consists of 15 residues.

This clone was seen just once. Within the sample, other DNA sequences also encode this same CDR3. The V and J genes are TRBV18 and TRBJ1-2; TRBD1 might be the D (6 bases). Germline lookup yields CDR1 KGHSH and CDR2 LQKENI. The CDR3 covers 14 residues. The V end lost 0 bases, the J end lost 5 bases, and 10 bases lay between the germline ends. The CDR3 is CASSPPSGTYGYTF. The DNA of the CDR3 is TGTGCCAGCTCACCACCCTCCGGGACATATGGCTACACCTTC.

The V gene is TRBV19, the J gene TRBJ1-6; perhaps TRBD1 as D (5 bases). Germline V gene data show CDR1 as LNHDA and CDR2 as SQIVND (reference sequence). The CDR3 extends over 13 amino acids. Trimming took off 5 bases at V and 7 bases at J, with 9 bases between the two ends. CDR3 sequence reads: CASSPGKNSPLHF. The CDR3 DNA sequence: TGTGCCAGTAGTCCAGGGAAAAATTCACCCCTCCACTTT.

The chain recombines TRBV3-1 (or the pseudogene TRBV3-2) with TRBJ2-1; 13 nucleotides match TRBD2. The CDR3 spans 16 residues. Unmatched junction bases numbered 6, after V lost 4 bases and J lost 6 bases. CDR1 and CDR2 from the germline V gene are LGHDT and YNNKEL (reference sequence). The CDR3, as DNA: TGTGCCAGCAGCCTTGGGACTAGCGGGATTGGCAATGAGCAGTTCTTC. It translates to CASSLGTSGIGNEQFF.

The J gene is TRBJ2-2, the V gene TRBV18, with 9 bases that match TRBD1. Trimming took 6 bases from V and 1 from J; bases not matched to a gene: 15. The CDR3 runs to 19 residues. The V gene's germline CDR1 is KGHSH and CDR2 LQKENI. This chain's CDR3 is CASSPPRTGATRNTGELFF. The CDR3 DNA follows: TGTGCCAGCTCTCCCCCCAGGACAGGGGCGACAAGGAACACCGGGGAGCTGTTTTTT.

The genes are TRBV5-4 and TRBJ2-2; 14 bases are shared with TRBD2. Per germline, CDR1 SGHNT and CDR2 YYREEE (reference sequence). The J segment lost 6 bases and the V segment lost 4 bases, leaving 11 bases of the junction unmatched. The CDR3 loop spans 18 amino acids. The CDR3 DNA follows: TGTGCCAGCAGCGATGGGACTAGCGGGAGAGGGGGACCCGGGGAGCTGTTTTTT. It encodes CASSDGTSGRGGPGELFF.

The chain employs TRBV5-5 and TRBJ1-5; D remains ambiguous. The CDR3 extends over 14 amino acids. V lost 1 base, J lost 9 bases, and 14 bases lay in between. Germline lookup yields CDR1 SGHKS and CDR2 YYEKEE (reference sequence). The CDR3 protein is CASSLREGFRPQHF. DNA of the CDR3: TGTGCCAGCAGCTTGAGGGAGGGCTTTAGGCCCCAGCATTTT. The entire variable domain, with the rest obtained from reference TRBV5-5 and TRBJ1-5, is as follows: DAGVTQSPTHLIKTRGQQVTLRCSPISGHKSVSWYQQVLGQGPQFIFQYYEKEERGRGNFPDRFSARQFPNYSSELNVNALLLGDSALYLCASSLREGFRPQHFGDGTRLSIL.

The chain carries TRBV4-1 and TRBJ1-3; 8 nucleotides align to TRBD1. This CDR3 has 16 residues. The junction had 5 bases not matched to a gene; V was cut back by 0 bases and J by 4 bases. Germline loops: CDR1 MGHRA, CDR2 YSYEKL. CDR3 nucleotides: TGCGCCAGCAGCCAAGACAGGGGGCATTTGGGAAACACCATATATTTT. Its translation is CASSQDRGHLGNTIYF.

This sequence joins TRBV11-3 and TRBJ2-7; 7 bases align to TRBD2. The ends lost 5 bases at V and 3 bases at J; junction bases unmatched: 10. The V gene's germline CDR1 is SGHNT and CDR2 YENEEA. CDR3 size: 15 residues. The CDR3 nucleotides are TGTGCCAGCAGCAGAGCTAGCGGAACTGTCTACGAGCAGTACGTC. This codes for CASSRASGTVYEQYV.

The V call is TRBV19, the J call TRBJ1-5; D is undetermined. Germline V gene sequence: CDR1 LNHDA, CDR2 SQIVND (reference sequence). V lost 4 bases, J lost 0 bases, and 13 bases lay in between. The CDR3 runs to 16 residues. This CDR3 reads CASSRAGGVSNQPQHF. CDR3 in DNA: TGTGCCAGTAGTAGGGCGGGAGGTGTTAGCAATCAGCCCCAGCATTTT.

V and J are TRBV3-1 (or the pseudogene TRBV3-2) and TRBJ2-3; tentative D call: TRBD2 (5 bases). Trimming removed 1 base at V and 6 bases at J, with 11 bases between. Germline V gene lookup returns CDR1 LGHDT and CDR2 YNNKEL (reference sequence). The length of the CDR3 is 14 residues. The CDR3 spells CASSQGTGVDTQYF. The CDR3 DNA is TGTGCCAGCAGCCAAGGGACCGGGGTGGATACGCAGTATTTT.

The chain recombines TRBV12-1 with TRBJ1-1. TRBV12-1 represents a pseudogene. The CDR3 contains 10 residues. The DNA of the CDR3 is TGTGCCAGCAGCTTTGCCGGAGCTTTCTTT. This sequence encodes CASSFAGAFF.

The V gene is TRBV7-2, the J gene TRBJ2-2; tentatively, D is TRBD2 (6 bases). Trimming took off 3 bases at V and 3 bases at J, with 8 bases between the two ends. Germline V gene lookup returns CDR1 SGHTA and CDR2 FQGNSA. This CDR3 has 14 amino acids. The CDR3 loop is CASSFGGDTGELFF. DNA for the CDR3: TGTGCCAGCAGCTTCGGCGGGGACACCGGGGAGCTGTTTTTT.

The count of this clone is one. In DNA, the CDR3 is TGCGCCAGCAGCTTGGCCGGCCAAAACAATGAGCAGTTCTTC. This translates into CASSLAGQNNEQFF. The J gene is TRBJ2-1, the V gene TRBV5-1; the D is unclear. Deletions cut 0 bases from V and 5 bases from J, with 9 bases between. CDR1 is SGHRS, CDR2 YFSETQ, per germline. The CDR3 totals 14 residues.

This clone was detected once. This CDR3 reads CAWSFGQDYGYTF. The CDR3, as DNA: TGTGCCTGGAGTTTTGGACAGGATTATGGCTACACCTTC. V and J are TRBV30 and TRBJ1-2, with TRBD1 matching 7 bases. This CDR3 spans 13 amino acids. Per germline, CDR1 GTSNPN and CDR2 SVGIG (reference sequence). V dropped 2 bases and J dropped 5; count of bases not matched to a gene: 5.

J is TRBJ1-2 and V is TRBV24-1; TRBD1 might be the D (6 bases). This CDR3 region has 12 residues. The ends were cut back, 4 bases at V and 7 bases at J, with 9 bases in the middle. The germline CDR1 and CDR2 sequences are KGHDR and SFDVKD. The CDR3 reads CATSDYRVGYTF. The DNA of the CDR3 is TGTGCCACCAGTGACTACAGGGTTGGCTACACCTTC.

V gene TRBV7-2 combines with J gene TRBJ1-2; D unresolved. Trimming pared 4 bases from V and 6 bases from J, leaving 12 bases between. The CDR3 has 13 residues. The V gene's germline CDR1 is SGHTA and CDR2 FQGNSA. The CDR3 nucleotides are TGTGCCAGCAGCTCCCAGCAGCAAGATGGCTACACCTTC. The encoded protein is CASSSQQQDGYTF. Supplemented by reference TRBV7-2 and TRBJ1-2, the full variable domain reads GAGVSQSPSNKVTEKGKDVELRCDPISGHTALYWYRQSLGQGLEFLIYFQGNSAPDKSGLPSDRFSAERTGGSVSTLTIQRTQQEDSAVYLCASSSQQQDGYTFGSGTRLTVV.